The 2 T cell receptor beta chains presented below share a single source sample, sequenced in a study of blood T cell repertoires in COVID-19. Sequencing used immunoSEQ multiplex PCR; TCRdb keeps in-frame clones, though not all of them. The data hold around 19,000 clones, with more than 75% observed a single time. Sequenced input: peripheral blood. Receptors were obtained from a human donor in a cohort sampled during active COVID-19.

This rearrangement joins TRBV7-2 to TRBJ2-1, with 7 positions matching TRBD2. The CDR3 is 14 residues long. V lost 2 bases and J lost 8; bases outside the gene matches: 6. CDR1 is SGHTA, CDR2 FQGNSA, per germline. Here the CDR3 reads CASSLSYGGYEQFF. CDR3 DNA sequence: TGTGCCAGCAGCTTAAGCTACGGGGGGTATGAGCAGTTCTTC.

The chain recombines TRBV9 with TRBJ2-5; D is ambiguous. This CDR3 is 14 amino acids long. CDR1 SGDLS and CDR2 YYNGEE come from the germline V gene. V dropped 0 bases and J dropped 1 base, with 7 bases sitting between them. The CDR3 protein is CASSVAEFQETQYF. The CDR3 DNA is TGTGCCAGCAGCGTAGCCGAGTTCCAAGAGACCCAGTACTTC.